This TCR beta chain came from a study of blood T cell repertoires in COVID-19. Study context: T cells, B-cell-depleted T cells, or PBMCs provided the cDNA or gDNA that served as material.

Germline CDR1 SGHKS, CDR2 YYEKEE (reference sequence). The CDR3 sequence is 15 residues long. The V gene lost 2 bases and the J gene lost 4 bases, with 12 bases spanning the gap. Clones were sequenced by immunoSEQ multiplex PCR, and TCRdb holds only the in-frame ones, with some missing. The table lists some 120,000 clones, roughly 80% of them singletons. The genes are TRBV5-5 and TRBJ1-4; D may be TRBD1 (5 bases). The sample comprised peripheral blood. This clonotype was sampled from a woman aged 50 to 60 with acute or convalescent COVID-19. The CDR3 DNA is TGTGCCAGCAGCTTTCAGGCAGGGATTAATGAAAAACTGTTTTTT. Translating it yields CASSFQAGINEKLFF.